The 13 T cell receptor beta chains below come from one sample, sequenced in a study of T cells in Graves' hyperthyroidism and ophthalmopathy. Amplification of TCR beta CDR3 regions was performed using RNA transcripts as template. First-round RT-PCR with HTBI primers amplified the TCR CDR3 region. Each CDR3 protein is one row after TCRdb ran MiXCR on the multiplex PCR reads. The sample carries 560,000 or so distinct CDR3 sequences, about half recorded once. Sequencing was done on a sample of peripheral blood or thyroid tissue (not recorded which). The source of these receptors is a woman between 18 and 29 years old with Graves' hyperthyroidism.

This clonotype was found once. Since no conserved phenylalanine or tryptophan closes the CDR3, a read error is the likely cause. This chain connects TRBV7-9 to TRBJ2-3; 7 bases line up with TRBD2. With 2 bases clipped from V and 4 bases from J, the junction kept 6 bases outside the gene matches. CDR3 length: 15 residues. Germline assignment: CDR1 SEHNR and CDR2 FQNEAQ (reference sequence). The CDR3 spells CASSLRGRAADTQYL. The CDR3 nucleotides are TGTGCCAGCAGCTTAAGAGGGAGGGCCGCAGATACGCAGTATTTG.

This chain connects TRBV20-1 to TRBJ1-3, with D unresolved. Germline V gene data show CDR1 as DFQATT and CDR2 as SNEGSKA (reference sequence). Trimming removed 4 bases at V and 7 bases at J, with 8 bases between. CDR3 length: 11 amino acids. The CDR3 coding sequence is TGCAGTGCTAACTTCGGTAACACCATATATTTT. Its protein is CSANFGNTIYF.

The chain employs TRBV29-1 and TRBJ2-7, with D maybe TRBD2 (6 bases). This CDR3 region has 14 residues. Trimming cost V 7 bases and J 2 bases, with 18 bases left between them. Germline CDR1 SQVTM, CDR2 ANQGSEA. The DNA for the CDR3 is TGCAGCGCCCAACCGGGGGAACTCCCCTACGAGCAGTACTTC. It yields the protein CSAQPGELPYEQYF.

This clonotype is a singleton in its sample. V gene TRBV2 combines with J gene TRBJ2-7, with 9 bases fitting TRBD2. Germline lookup yields CDR1 SNHLY and CDR2 FYNNEI. This CDR3 contains 16 residues. V gave up 7 bases and J gave up 3 bases; unmatched junction bases: 13. This chain's CDR3 is CASTRRASGTFYEQYF. The CDR3 DNA reads as TGTGCCAGCACCCGACGGGCTAGCGGGACTTTCTACGAGCAGTACTTC.

This chain connects TRBV29-1 to TRBJ2-7; 10 bases match TRBD2. The V and J ends lost 8 bases and 7 bases, in that order; junction bases with no gene match: 14. Germline V gives CDR1 SQVTM, CDR2 ANQGSEA. CDR3 length equals 14 residues. The CDR3 DNA sequence: TGCAGCACCGGTCTAGCGGGAGACTACAATGAGCAGTACTTC. It translates to CSTGLAGDYNEQYF.

This clonotype was observed a handful of times. V gene TRBV20-1 combines with J gene TRBJ2-5; 14 nucleotides line up with TRBD2. J was trimmed by 5 bases and V by 8 bases; bases with no gene match: 10. CDR1 DFQATT and CDR2 SNEGSKA come from the germline V gene (reference sequence). The CDR3 runs to 15 residues. The CDR3 is CSKTSGRAWGETQYF. DNA for the CDR3: TGCAGTAAGACTAGCGGGAGGGCCTGGGGGGAGACCCAGTACTTC.

CDR3 protein: CSSLATVSEETQYF. CDR3 nucleotide sequence: TGCAGCAGCTTGGCCACCGTCAGCGAAGAGACCCAGTACTTC. V usage is TRBV29-1 and J usage is TRBJ2-5; no definite D call. The germline gives CDR1 SQVTM, CDR2 ANQGSEA. The CDR3 length is 14 residues. Trimming stripped 8 bases from V and 3 bases from J, with 19 bases between.

Notes on this clonotype: This may be a read error, as it is one base from a much larger clone. This sequence joins TRBV2 and TRBJ1-1; unclear D gene. Germline values: CDR1 SNHLY, CDR2 FYNNEI. V gave up 11 bases and J gave up 1 base, with 11 bases separating them. The length of the CDR3 is 12 residues. Here the CDR3 DNA reads TGTGCCGGCACCTGGGGGAACACTGAAGCTTTCTTT. Protein product: CAGTWGNTEAFF.

This clonotype was detected only a few times. The chain joins TRBV2 to TRBJ1-6; TRBD1 matches at 11 bases. CDR3 length: 15 amino acids. Germline V gene lookup returns CDR1 SNHLY and CDR2 FYNNEI. V dropped 4 bases and J dropped 6; count of bases not matched to a gene: 2. The chain's CDR3 is CASSGTGGSNSPLHF. CDR3 in DNA: TGTGCCAGCAGTGGGACAGGGGGCTCTAATTCACCCCTCCACTTT.

The chain carries TRBV19 and TRBJ1-5; D is undetermined. The CDR3 sequence is 11 residues long. V shed 9 bases and J shed 0 bases, with 3 bases lying between them. Germline V gene lookup returns CDR1 LNHDA and CDR2 SQIVND (reference sequence). CDR3 bases: TGTGCCAGCATTAGCAATCAGCCCCAGCATTTT. Its translation is CASISNQPQHF.

This clonotype was observed a single time. The junction and the germline gene differ at one end; a read error may be behind it. J is TRBJ2-6 and V is TRBV19; no reliable D call. The germline CDR1 and CDR2 sequences are LNHDA and SQIVND (reference sequence). The CDR3 runs 11 residues. The CDR3 region is CASSSGNTEAF. The DNA for the CDR3 is TGTGCCAGTAGCTCGGGCAACACTGAAGCTTTC.

This chain links TRBV7-6 with TRBJ2-1; TRBD2 matches at 8 bases. The CDR3 covers 13 residues. V gave up 6 bases and J gave up 6 bases; unmatched junction bases: 4. Germline loops: CDR1 SGHVS, CDR2 FNYEAQ. The CDR3 loop reads CASSREGGNEQFF. In nucleotides, the CDR3 is TGTGCCAGCAGTCGGGAGGGAGGCAATGAGCAGTTCTTC.

V is TRBV7-9 and J is TRBJ1-5; D not resolved. The CDR3 has 14 residues. Germline assignment: CDR1 SEHNR and CDR2 FQNEAQ (reference sequence). Trimming pared 1 base from V and 0 bases from J, leaving 4 bases between. This CDR3 is CASSLGASNQPQHF. The CDR3 DNA is TGTGCCAGCAGCTTAGGAGCTAGCAATCAGCCCCAGCATTTT.